The next 15 T cell receptor beta chains were all read from a single sample in a study of cytomegalovirus exposure and HLA in healthy donors. Researchers ran the PCR with 60 Vbeta and 13 Jbeta primers. TCRdb's table, derived via immunoSEQ multiplex PCR, lists solely in-frame clones and lacks some. The sample records 130,000 to 150,000 clones, over 8% being singletons. The sequenced sample was PBMCs. Receptors originate from a male donor in good health and CMV-seronegative.

This clone was picked up a small number of times. In DNA form, the CDR3 reads TGTGCCAGCAGCCCCCGGCAGGGGAAGGGCTATGGCTACACCTTC. Amino acids: CASSPRQGKGYGYTF. V is TRBV6-5 and J is TRBJ1-2, with D possibly matching TRBD1 (6 bases). The V end lost 6 bases, the J end lost 4 bases, and 18 bases lay between the germline ends. This CDR3 has 15 residues. The germline gives CDR1 MNHEY, CDR2 SVGAGI.

This clone was seen a few times. V usage is TRBV29-1 and J usage is TRBJ2-4; D might be TRBD2 (6 bases). The CDR3 length is 12 residues. Germline loops: CDR1 SQVTM, CDR2 ANQGSEA. With 1 base removed from V and 10 bases from J, the gap between germline ends came to 11 bases. This chain's CDR3 is CSVEAGTAIQYF. DNA for the CDR3: TGCAGCGTTGAAGCTGGGACTGCTATTCAGTACTTC.

This clone was counted only a few times. J is TRBJ1-6 and V is TRBV27; TRBD1 is a possible D gene (5 bases). The length of the CDR3 is 15 residues. CDR1 is MNHEY and CDR2 is SMNVEV in the germline V gene (reference sequence). Trimming pared 3 bases from V and 6 bases from J, leaving 12 bases between. CDR3 sequence (DNA): TGTGCCAGCAGTTTTTCCGGGGGGAGTAATTCACCCCTCCACTTT. This gives the protein CASSFSGGSNSPLHF.

The sample holds a few counts of this clone. The V and J genes are TRBV10-2 and TRBJ1-4, with D unresolved. The CDR3 loop spans 17 amino acids. CDR1 and CDR2 (germline): WSHSY, SAAADI. V lost 0 bases to trimming and J lost 0 bases, with 11 bases between them. CDR3 residues: CASSESGGLATNEKLFF. CDR3 DNA: TGCGCCAGCAGTGAGTCGGGAGGGCTTGCAACTAATGAAAAACTGTTTTTT.

The chain uses TRBV29-1 and TRBJ2-1, with D tentatively TRBD2 (5 bases). V lost 7 bases and J lost 0, with 10 bases in between. The CDR3 covers 13 residues. CDR1 and CDR2 from the germline V gene are SQVTM and ANQGSEA. The CDR3 bases are TGCAGCGGGACTCTTAGCTCCTACAATGAGCAGTTCTTC. It specifies CSGTLSSYNEQFF.

This clone has only a few counts. The genes are TRBV11-2 and TRBJ2-2; D might be TRBD1 (6 bases). The length of the CDR3 is 15 residues. Germline V CDR1 and CDR2: SGHAT, FQNNGV. Trimming left V 2 bases short and J 6 bases short, with 13 bases between. CDR3 nucleotides: TGTGCCAGCAGCTTAATCAGGGGTCAAGCCGGGGAGCTGTTTTTT. Residues: CASSLIRGQAGELFF.

This clone has more than one count but fewer than ten. Other nucleotide sequences from this sample produce the same CDR3. The J gene is TRBJ2-2, the V gene TRBV29-1; TRBD1 is a possible D gene (6 bases). The CDR3 length is 11 residues. Germline V gene sequence: CDR1 SQVTM, CDR2 ANQGSEA. Between the trimmed V and J ends, which lost 6 bases and 6 bases, there was a span of 8 bases. The CDR3 is CSVWGPGELFF. The CDR3 nucleotides are TGCAGCGTCTGGGGGCCCGGGGAGCTGTTTTTT.

A few counts support this clone. The chain combines TRBV19 with TRBJ1-2, with a weak D call TRBD1 (6 bases). This CDR3 has 13 residues. Germline CDR1 reads LNHDA; CDR2 reads SQIVND (reference sequence). Trimming removed 4 bases at V and 3 bases at J, with 9 bases between. Written as DNA, the CDR3 is TGTGCCAGTAGTACACAGGGATACTATGGCTACACCTTC. It translates to CASSTQGYYGYTF.

This sequence joins TRBV28 and TRBJ2-5; 8 bases align to TRBD2. CDR1 is MDHEN and CDR2 is SYDVKM in the germline V gene. V gave up 5 bases and J gave up 2 bases; unmatched junction bases: 10. This CDR3 has 16 residues. CDR3 nucleotides: TGTGCCAGCAGTGCTTGGGGCACGGGGGGGCAAGAGACCCAGTACTTC. Amino acid sequence: CASSAWGTGGQETQYF.

The genes are TRBV7-6 and TRBJ2-7, with D possibly TRBD1 on 6 matching bases. The CDR3 has 14 amino acids. Trimming took off 3 bases at V and 1 base at J, with 10 bases between the two ends. The germline gives CDR1 SGHVS, CDR2 FNYEAQ. The CDR3 region has the DNA TGTGCCAGCAGCTTTGGGGGCGGATCCTACGAGCAGTACTTC. It is translated as CASSFGGGSYEQYF.

The chain recombines TRBV7-8 with TRBJ1-1, with D unresolved. Trimming pared 2 bases from V and 5 bases from J, leaving 12 bases between. Germline CDR1 reads SGHVS; CDR2 reads FQNEAQ. The CDR3 loop spans 14 amino acids. As DNA, the CDR3 is TGTGCCAGCAGCTTACGGGAATGGGGAACTGAAGCTTTCTTT. It is translated as CASSLREWGTEAFF.

This clone was recorded at least ten times. CDR3 region: CASSQEDGSSYEQYF. In DNA form, the CDR3 reads TGCGCCAGCAGCCAAGAAGACGGGAGCTCCTACGAGCAGTACTTC. The chain links TRBV4-3 to TRBJ2-7, with a possible D match to TRBD2 (6 bases). From germline, CDR1 is LGHNA and CDR2 YSLEER. V lost 0 bases and J lost 0, with 9 bases in between. The CDR3 is made up of 15 amino acids.

This clone was found a few times. This rearrangement joins TRBV4-1 to TRBJ1-1; 8 nucleotides line up with TRBD1. Trimming removed 1 base from V and 6 bases from J; junction bases left unmatched: 7. The CDR3 covers 15 residues. Germline CDR1 is MGHRA and CDR2 is YSYEKL. CDR3 coding DNA: TGCGCCAGCAGCCAAGGGGCGACAGGGGCGCCTGAAGCTTTCTTT. Its translation is CASSQGATGAPEAFF.

This sequence joins TRBV4-3 and TRBJ1-2; D gene ambiguous. Trimming took 0 bases from V and 1 from J, leaving 12 bases between them. The germline gives CDR1 LGHNA, CDR2 YSLEER. CDR3 length: 16 amino acids. The chain's CDR3 is CASSQDEAAINYGYTF. CDR3 DNA: TGCGCCAGCAGCCAAGATGAGGCAGCGATTAACTATGGCTACACCTTC.

The chain links TRBV19 to TRBJ2-1; 7 bases are shared with TRBD2. The V gene's germline CDR1 is LNHDA and CDR2 SQIVND (reference sequence). V was pared by 1 base and J by 0 bases, with 9 bases of the junction left unmatched. The CDR3 sequence is 18 residues long. CDR3 amino acids: CASSIGWEGLSSYNEQFF. DNA of the CDR3: TGTGCCAGTAGTATAGGTTGGGAGGGGCTGAGCTCCTACAATGAGCAGTTCTTC. Full variable domain (outside the CDR3, taken from reference TRBV19 and TRBJ2-1): DGGITQSPKYLFRKEGQNVTLSCEQNLNHDAMYWYRQDPGQGLRLIYYSQIVNDFQKGDIAEGYSVSREKKESFPLTVTSAQKNPTAFYLCASSIGWEGLSSYNEQFFGPGTRLTVL.